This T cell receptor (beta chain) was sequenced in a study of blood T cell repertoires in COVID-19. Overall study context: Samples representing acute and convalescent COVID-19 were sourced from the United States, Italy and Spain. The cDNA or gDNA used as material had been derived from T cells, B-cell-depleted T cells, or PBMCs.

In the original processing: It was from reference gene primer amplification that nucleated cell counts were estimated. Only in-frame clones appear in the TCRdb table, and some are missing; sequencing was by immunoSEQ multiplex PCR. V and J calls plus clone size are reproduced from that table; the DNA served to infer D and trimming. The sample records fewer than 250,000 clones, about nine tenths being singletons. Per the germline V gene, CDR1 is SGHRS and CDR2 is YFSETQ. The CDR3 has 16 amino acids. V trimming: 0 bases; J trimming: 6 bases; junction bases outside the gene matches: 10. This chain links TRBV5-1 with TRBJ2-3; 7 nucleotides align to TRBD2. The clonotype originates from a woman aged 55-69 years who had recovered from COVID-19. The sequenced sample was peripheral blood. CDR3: CASSLAGEGVADTQYF. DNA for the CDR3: TGCGCCAGCAGCTTGGCCGGGGAGGGCGTCGCGGATACGCAGTATTTT.